Listed below are T cell receptor beta chains from one sample, sequenced in a study of blood T cell repertoires in COVID-19. The data were produced by immunoSEQ multiplex PCR, yet TCRdb's version contains in-frame clones alone and is incomplete. The repertoire includes a few hundred thousand clones, 86% of them detected once, and approximately 2% sits in the top ten. Sequencing was carried out using peripheral blood. These TCRs come from a woman in her twenties or thirties who had recovered from COVID-19. CDR3s include the opening cysteine and the closing phenylalanine or tryptophan. Fields, in order: J gene, V gene, CDR3 protein.

j_call: TRBJ2-3
v_call: TRBV19
cdr3_aa: CASSITGARTDTQYF

j_call: TRBJ1-6
v_call: TRBV30
cdr3_aa: CAWRTGNSPLHF

j_call: TRBJ1-5
v_call: TRBV19
cdr3_aa: CASSIQDNQPQHF

j_call: TRBJ2-2
v_call: TRBV3-1/TRBV3-2
cdr3_aa: CASSPGGAGLLNTGELFF

j_call: TRBJ2-1
v_call: TRBV6-2/TRBV6-3
cdr3_aa: CASSYHRENDEQFF

j_call: TRBJ2-7
v_call: TRBV27
cdr3_aa: CASSHRTGGYEQYF

j_call: TRBJ2-6
v_call: TRBV19
cdr3_aa: CASSIGQGFSGANVLTF

j_call: TRBJ2-7
v_call: TRBV13
cdr3_aa: CASSQDRGYEQYF

j_call: TRBJ1-1
v_call: TRBV7-8
cdr3_aa: CASSLVPGRGAYAFF

j_call: TRBJ2-5
v_call: TRBV6-5
cdr3_aa: CASRQQEQETQYF

j_call: TRBJ2-5
v_call: TRBV5-1
cdr3_aa: CASSLPTGGQETQYF

j_call: TRBJ2-1
v_call: TRBV9
cdr3_aa: CASSVSGGALEEQFF

j_call: TRBJ1-1
v_call: TRBV19
cdr3_aa: CASSRLGDYNGVEAFF

j_call: TRBJ1-2
v_call: TRBV27
cdr3_aa: CASRSLGGNYGYTF

j_call: TRBJ2-1
v_call: TRBV19
cdr3_aa: CASSIVQGGNEQFF

j_call: TRBJ2-7
v_call: TRBV4-2
cdr3_aa: CASSQPSGSGHEQYF

j_call: TRBJ1-2
v_call: TRBV7-2
cdr3_aa: CASSSGQGAIYGYTF

j_call: TRBJ2-1
v_call: TRBV7-9
cdr3_aa: CASSLVPRVGDEQFF

j_call: TRBJ1-2
v_call: TRBV30
cdr3_aa: CAWRESRDRGFNYGYTF

j_call: TRBJ2-7
v_call: TRBV2
cdr3_aa: CAGRTGGYEQYF

j_call: TRBJ1-3
v_call: TRBV5-1
cdr3_aa: CASSPGRTGVSGNTIYF

j_call: TRBJ2-3
v_call: TRBV2
cdr3_aa: CADSSDRHYTDTQYF

j_call: TRBJ1-1
v_call: TRBV11-2
cdr3_aa: CASSYGTGSSTEAFF

j_call: TRBJ2-7
v_call: TRBV11-2
cdr3_aa: CASSSFVGEQYF

j_call: TRBJ1-1
v_call: TRBV28
cdr3_aa: CASSFDRDSDTEAFF

j_call: TRBJ1-4
v_call: TRBV18
cdr3_aa: CASSPEPPPNEKLFF

j_call: TRBJ2-3
v_call: TRBV5-6
cdr3_aa: CASSLLSGEVTDTQYF

j_call: TRBJ1-2
v_call: TRBV4-3
cdr3_aa: CASSQDREEGYTF

j_call: TRBJ2-7
v_call: TRBV5-6
cdr3_aa: CASSNEDARDYEQYF

j_call: TRBJ2-7
v_call: TRBV29-1
cdr3_aa: CSVEFVKGGSYEQYF

j_call: TRBJ2-2
v_call: TRBV7-2
cdr3_aa: CASSWGLQNTGELFF

j_call: TRBJ2-1
v_call: TRBV2
cdr3_aa: CASTRRGLGDNEQFF

j_call: TRBJ2-1
v_call: TRBV5-4
cdr3_aa: CASSLAGVNYNEQFF

j_call: TRBJ2-6
v_call: TRBV28
cdr3_aa: CASSPGVGANVLTF

j_call: TRBJ2-5
v_call: TRBV28
cdr3_aa: CASSFRGSLRETQYF

j_call: TRBJ2-5
v_call: TRBV5-1
cdr3_aa: CASSLTLLAGRETQYF

j_call: TRBJ1-1
v_call: TRBV4-1
cdr3_aa: CASTFDGKNTEAFF

j_call: TRBJ1-2
v_call: TRBV9
cdr3_aa: CASSVGTGNYGYTF

j_call: TRBJ2-7
v_call: TRBV11-2
cdr3_aa: CASSGRLWGGARDEQYF